This T cell receptor beta chain was sequenced in a study of cytomegalovirus exposure and HLA in healthy donors. Germline assignment: CDR1 MGHRA and CDR2 YSYEKL. Trimming stripped 2 bases from V and 3 bases from J, with 12 bases between. The CDR3 contains 15 residues. Both 60 Vbeta primers and 13 Jbeta primers went into the PCR. Assay used: immunoSEQ multiplex PCR; TCRdb lists only in-frame clones, some missing. The sample carries approximately 110,000 clones, roughly 73% recorded once. Sequences were obtained from PBMCs. The chain has TRBV4-1 and TRBJ2-3, with D possibly matching TRBD2 (7 bases). The origin of this receptor is a man aged 60 to 75 in good health and CMV-seropositive. This CDR3 is CASSQRGRGTDTQYF. The CDR3 nucleotides are TGCGCCAGCAGCCAACGAGGGAGGGGGACAGATACGCAGTATTTT.